This T cell receptor beta chain was obtained from a study of blood T cell repertoires in COVID-19. Study information: Acute and convalescent COVID-19 specimens originated in the United States, Italy and Spain.

Germline V gene sequence: CDR1 SGHVS, CDR2 FNYEAQ. The CDR3 runs to 17 residues. J gave up 4 bases and V 2 bases, and 13 bases lay outside the gene matches. Some clones are missing from TCRdb's copy, which holds only in-frame ones; the method was immunoSEQ multiplex PCR. This sample has about 120,000 clones, with 88% found just once. The TCR comes from a human donor in a cohort sampled during active COVID-19. The chain combines TRBV7-6 with TRBJ1-1; 7 nucleotides match TRBD1. The sequenced material came from peripheral blood. In DNA form, the CDR3 reads TGTGCCAGCAGCTTATTTTCCAAGGGGGCCAGCGGCACTGAAGCTTTCTTT. It translates to CASSLFSKGASGTEAFF.